These T cell receptor beta chains were read from a single sample in a study of a mutant IDH1 vaccine in newly diagnosed glioma. Their antigens remain unidentified. TCRdb's table, derived via immunoSEQ multiplex PCR, lists solely in-frame clones and lacks some. The data show roughly 74,000 clones, around 85% seen once. The sample was PBMCs, taken from a glioma patient whose treatment included an IDH1 peptide vaccine. The receptors derive from a woman aged 45-59 years with glioma. Each CDR3 is given with its conserved first and last residue. A D gene is named only where the DNA matches it firmly. Size is omitted from some rows. Given values are once, few, many or a class for expanded clones.

j_call d_call clone_size v_call cdr3_nt cdr3_aa
TRBJ1-1 - few TRBV5-1 TGCGCCAGCAGCCCGATGAGGAGGGCGACTGAAGCTTTCTTT CASSPMRRATEAFF
TRBJ2-7 - - TRBV6-5 TGTGCCAGCAGTTACTCTCCGGGGGAATACTACGAGCAGTACTTC CASSYSPGEYYEQYF
TRBJ2-5 - - TRBV5-4 TGTGCCAGCAGCCCATACAGGGTTTTAGAGACCCAGTACTTC CASSPYRVLETQYF
TRBJ1-2 TRBD1 - TRBV10-3 TGTGCCATCAGTGAGGCGGACAGGGGGCGAGGCTACACCTTC CAISEADRGRGYTF
TRBJ2-3 - - TRBV5-1 TGCGCCAGCAGCTTGGGAACCTCGGAGGTGGATACGCAGTATTTT CASSLGTSEVDTQYF
TRBJ2-3 - - TRBV27 TGTGCCAGCAGTCCGTTAGTTAGAGATACGCAGTATTTT CASSPLVRDTQYF
TRBJ2-3 - - TRBV27 TGTGCCAGCAGTTTAGCCAGGGACACAGATACGCAGTATTTT CASSLARDTDTQYF
TRBJ2-2 TRBD2 - TRBV7-2 TGTGCCAGCAGCCCCGGGGGGGCTGGGACCGGGGAGCTGTTTTTT CASSPGGAGTGELFF
TRBJ2-3 - - TRBV27 TGTGCCAGCAGTTACCGTCAGTCTAGCACAGATACGCAGTATTTT CASSYRQSSTDTQYF
TRBJ1-4 TRBD1 - TRBV6-1 TGTGCCAGCAGTGAGGGGGGGACAGGGAACGAAAAACTGTTTTTT CASSEGGTGNEKLFF
TRBJ2-5 TRBD1 - TRBV7-9 TGTGCCAGCAGCAAGCTTTTTACAGGGGCCGGATACAAAGAGACCCAGTACTTC CASSKLFTGAGYKETQYF
TRBJ2-2 - - TRBV5-1 TGCGCCAGCAGCAGGACAGGCGGCGGGGACACCGGGGAGCTGTTTTTT CASSRTGGGDTGELFF
TRBJ2-5 - - TRBV7-3 TGTGCCAGCAGCGCCCTTACGGGAGCCGGGGAGACCCAGTACTTC CASSALTGAGETQYF
TRBJ1-5 - - TRBV28 TGTGCCAGCAGTTGGGTTAGCAATCAGCCCCAGCATTTT CASSWVSNQPQHF
TRBJ1-1 - - TRBV9 TGTGCCAGCAGCCCCAGAGCAGGGGCAGATACTGAAGCTTTCTTT CASSPRAGADTEAFF
TRBJ2-7 TRBD2 once TRBV19 TGTGCCAGTAGTATTGTAGCGGGCCAACCCTACGAGCAGTACTTC CASSIVAGQPYEQYF
TRBJ2-5 - few TRBV29-1 TGCAGCGTTGCAGCACAAGAGACCCAGTACTTC CSVAAQETQYF
TRBJ2-1 TRBD2 few TRBV4-1 TGCGCCAGCAGCCCACCTAGTGGTAGCGGGATCAACAATGAGCAGTTCTTC CASSPPSGSGINNEQFF
TRBJ2-1 - - TRBV18 TGTGCCAGCTCACCTCCCGGGCTTACGCTACTTACTGAGCAGTTCTTC CASSPPGLTLLTEQFF
TRBJ2-1 - - TRBV28 TGTGCCAGCAGTTTTGGGCGGAGCCGCGGGGAGCAGTTCTTC CASSFGRSRGEQFF
TRBJ1-1 - - TRBV10-3 TGTGCCATCGGAAGACTCCAGAACACTGAAGCTTTCTTT CAIGRLQNTEAFF
TRBJ1-6 TRBD1 - TRBV11-2 TGTGCCAGCAGCTTACAACCGACAGGGTTAGATTCACCCCTCCACTTT CASSLQPTGLDSPLHF
TRBJ2-1 - once TRBV5-6 TGTGCCAGCAGCTTGAGGGGGATCTACAATGAGCAGTTCTTC CASSLRGIYNEQFF
TRBJ2-1 - - TRBV28 TGTGCCAGCAGGGGCGAATACTCCTACAATGAGCAGTTCTTC CASRGEYSYNEQFF
TRBJ2-3 - few TRBV2 TGTGCCAGCAGTTACAGTGATACGCAGTATTTT CASSYSDTQYF
TRBJ2-7 - - TRBV15 TGTGCCACCAGCATTGCGGCGGGGAACGAGCAGTACTTC CATSIAAGNEQYF
TRBJ1-2 - - TRBV7-9 TGTGCCAGCAGCTTAGGTTTGGCAGGGGCTAACTATGGCTACACCTTC CASSLGLAGANYGYTF
TRBJ1-6 - - TRBV5-8 TGTGCCAGCAGCTTCCTACAGGGTGTGGGTTCACCCCTCCACTTT CASSFLQGVGSPLHF
TRBJ2-7 - - TRBV14 TGTGCCAGCTCACTCTTCCGGGATGCCTACGAGCAGTACTTC CASSLFRDAYEQYF
TRBJ2-7 TRBD2 - TRBV2 TGTGCCAGCTCTGGACTAGCGGGAGGCCGCCATACCTACGAGCAGTACTTC CASSGLAGGRHTYEQYF
TRBJ2-5 - - TRBV27 TGTGCCAGCAGCGTACGACAGGACCACCAAGAGACCCAGTACTTC CASSVRQDHQETQYF
TRBJ1-1 - - TRBV12-5 TGTGCTAGTGGTCTTAGGTCCGGAGGTGGCACTGAAGCTTTCTTT CASGLRSGGGTEAFF
TRBJ1-3 - - TRBV30 TGTGCCTGGAGTTGGCTGCAGGGACCGGGAAACACCATATATTTT CAWSWLQGPGNTIYF
TRBJ2-7 - - TRBV11-2 TGTGCCAGCAGCTTAGCGGACATATCCTACGAGCAGTACTTC CASSLADISYEQYF
TRBJ2-1 - - TRBV15 TGTGCCACCAGCAGAGCTAGGTACAATGAGCAGTTCTTC CATSRARYNEQFF
TRBJ2-5 - - TRBV29-1 TGCAGCGTTCGACAACTTCAAGAGACCCAGTACTTC CSVRQLQETQYF
TRBJ2-2 TRBD1 - TRBV11-3 TGTGCCAGCAGCTCAAACACCGGGACAGCCTCGAACACCGGGGAGCTGTTTTTT CASSSNTGTASNTGELFF
TRBJ2-7 TRBD2 - TRBV19 TGTGCCAGTAGCTCCCACGAGGCGGGAGAAGGCGAGCAGTACTTC CASSSHEAGEGEQYF
TRBJ1-4 TRBD1 - TRBV14 TGTGCCAGCAGCCGACAGGGCAGTGAAAAACTGTTTTTT CASSRQGSEKLFF
TRBJ1-5 - - TRBV19 TGTGCCAGTAGTATCGGTGTGGGGTATAGCAATCAGCCCCAGCATTTT CASSIGVGYSNQPQHF
TRBJ2-3 TRBD2 - TRBV5-4 TGTGCCAGCAGTACCTGGACTAGCGGGAACACAGATACGCAGTATTTT CASSTWTSGNTDTQYF
TRBJ2-7 TRBD2 - TRBV27 TGTGCCAGCAGTTTCTCAGCCGGGACTAGCAGTTACGAGCAGTACTTC CASSFSAGTSSYEQYF
TRBJ2-5 - - TRBV10-3 TGTGCCATCAGCGGGGCAGAAGGTCTGGGTGCCCAGTACTTC CAISGAEGLGAQYF
TRBJ2-3 - - TRBV7-6 TGTGCCAGCAGCTTAGGGGGTACTCACACAGATACGCAGTATTTT CASSLGGTHTDTQYF
TRBJ2-1 - - TRBV21-1 TGTGCCAGCCCTAAAAGGGGGCGTCGGGGGGACAATGAGCAGTTCTTC CASPKRGRRGDNEQFF
TRBJ2-3 TRBD2 - TRBV10-3 TGTGCCATCAGGGACGGGAGGATTCGTGGCGGAGATACGCAGTATTTT CAIRDGRIRGGDTQYF
TRBJ1-2 - - TRBV27 TGTGCCAGCAGTTTATGGTCAGGGTCCTATGGCTACACCTTC CASSLWSGSYGYTF
TRBJ2-3 TRBD2 - TRBV10-3 TGTGCCATCAGGGTACTAGCGGGAGAGGCAGATACGCAGTATTTT CAIRVLAGEADTQYF
TRBJ1-2 TRBD1 - TRBV28 TGTGCCAGCAGTCAAGGGACAGCGAGCTATGGCTACACCTTC CASSQGTASYGYTF
TRBJ1-1 - - TRBV7-9 TGTGCCAGCAGCCCGCGACAGGCAATGAACACTGAAGCTTTCTTT CASSPRQAMNTEAFF
TRBJ1-3 - - TRBV5-1 TGCGCCAGCAGCTTGGAGGGTGGCTCTGGAAACACCATATATTTT CASSLEGGSGNTIYF
TRBJ2-7 - - TRBV7-9 TGTGCCAGCAGCCCCGCAGGGGCTGCCTCCTACGAGCAGTACTTC CASSPAGAASYEQYF
TRBJ2-3 TRBD2 - TRBV5-1 TGCGCCAGCAGCTTGGAAAGCGGGATAGGAGATACGCAGTATTTT CASSLESGIGDTQYF
TRBJ2-1 - - TRBV10-3 TGTGCCGCAAGAGCTGGGGTAGACTACAATGAGCAGTTCTTC CAARAGVDYNEQFF
TRBJ1-1 - - TRBV7-3 TGTGCCAGCAGTGCAGGAGCTAACACTGAAGCTTTCTTT CASSAGANTEAFF